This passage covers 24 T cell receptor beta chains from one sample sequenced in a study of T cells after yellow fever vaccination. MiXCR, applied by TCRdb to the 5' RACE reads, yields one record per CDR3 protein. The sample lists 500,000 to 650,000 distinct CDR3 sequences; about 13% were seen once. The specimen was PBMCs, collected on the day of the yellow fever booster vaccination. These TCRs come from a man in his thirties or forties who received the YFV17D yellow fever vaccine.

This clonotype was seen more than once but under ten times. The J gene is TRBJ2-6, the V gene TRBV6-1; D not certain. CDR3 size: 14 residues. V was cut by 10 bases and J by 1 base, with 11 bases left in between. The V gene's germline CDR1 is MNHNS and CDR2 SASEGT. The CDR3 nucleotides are TGTGCCACCCTACTCCGATCTGGGGCCAACGTCCTGACTTTC. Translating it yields CATLLRSGANVLTF.

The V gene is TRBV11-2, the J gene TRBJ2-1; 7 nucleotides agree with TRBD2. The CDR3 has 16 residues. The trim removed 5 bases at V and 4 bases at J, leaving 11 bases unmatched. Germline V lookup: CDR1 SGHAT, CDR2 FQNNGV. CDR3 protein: CASSRLSSGTYNEQFF. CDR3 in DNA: TGTGCCAGCAGCCGTTTATCTAGCGGTACTTACAATGAGCAGTTCTTC.

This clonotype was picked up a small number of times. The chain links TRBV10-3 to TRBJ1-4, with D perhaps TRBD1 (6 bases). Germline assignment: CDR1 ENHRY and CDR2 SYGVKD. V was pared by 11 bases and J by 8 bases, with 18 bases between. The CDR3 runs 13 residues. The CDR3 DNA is TGTGCCTCCGGACAGACCCACGGGGAAAAACTGTTTTTT. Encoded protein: CASGQTHGEKLFF.

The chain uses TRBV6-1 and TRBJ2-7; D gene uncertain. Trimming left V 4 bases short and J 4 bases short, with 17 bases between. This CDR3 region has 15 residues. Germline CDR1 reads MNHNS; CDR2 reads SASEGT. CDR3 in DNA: TGTGCCAGCAGTGTAAATCTAGGAATAGGTTACGAGCAGTACTTC. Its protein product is CASSVNLGIGYEQYF.

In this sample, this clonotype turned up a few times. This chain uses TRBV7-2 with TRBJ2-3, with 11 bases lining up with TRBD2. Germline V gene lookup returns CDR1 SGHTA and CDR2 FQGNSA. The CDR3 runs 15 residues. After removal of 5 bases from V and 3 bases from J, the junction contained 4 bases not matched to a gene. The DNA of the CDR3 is TGTGCCAGCAGCCCATCTAGCGGGAGGACAGATACGCAGTATTTT. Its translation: CASSPSSGRTDTQYF.

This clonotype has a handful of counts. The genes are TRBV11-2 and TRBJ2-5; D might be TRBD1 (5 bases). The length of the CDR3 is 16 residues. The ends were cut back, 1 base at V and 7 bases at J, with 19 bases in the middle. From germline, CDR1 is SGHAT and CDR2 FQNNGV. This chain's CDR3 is CASSLATQGRSGTQYF. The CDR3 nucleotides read TGTGCCAGCAGCTTAGCTACCCAGGGCCGGAGTGGGACCCAGTACTTC.

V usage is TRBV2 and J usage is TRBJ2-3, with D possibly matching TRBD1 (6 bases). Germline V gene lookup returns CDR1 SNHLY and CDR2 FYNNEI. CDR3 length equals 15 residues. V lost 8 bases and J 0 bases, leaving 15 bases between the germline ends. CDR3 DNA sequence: TGTGCCAGCGCAACGGGACAACTTAGCACAGATACGCAGTATTTT. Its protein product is CASATGQLSTDTQYF.

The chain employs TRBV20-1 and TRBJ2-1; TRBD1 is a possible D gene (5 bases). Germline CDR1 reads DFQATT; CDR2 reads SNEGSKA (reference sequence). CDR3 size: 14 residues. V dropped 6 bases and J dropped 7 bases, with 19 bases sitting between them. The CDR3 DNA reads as TGCAGTGCGCGAGACTCCGGTAGGGGAAATGAGCAGTTCTTC. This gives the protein CSARDSGRGNEQFF.

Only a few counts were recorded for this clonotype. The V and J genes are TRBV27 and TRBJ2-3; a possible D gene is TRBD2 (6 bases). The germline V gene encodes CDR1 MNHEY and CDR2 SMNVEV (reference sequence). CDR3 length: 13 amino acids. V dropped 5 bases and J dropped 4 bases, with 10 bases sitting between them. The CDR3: CASSPGTPDTQYF. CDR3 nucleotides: TGTGCCAGCAGTCCTGGGACTCCAGATACGCAGTATTTT.

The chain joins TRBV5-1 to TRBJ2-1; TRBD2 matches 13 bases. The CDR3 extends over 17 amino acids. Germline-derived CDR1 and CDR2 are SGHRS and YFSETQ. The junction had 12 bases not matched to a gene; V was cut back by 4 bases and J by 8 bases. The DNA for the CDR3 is TGCGCCAGCAGCAACGGACTAGCGGGAGTGGTAGTCGATGAGCAGTTCTTC. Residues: CASSNGLAGVVVDEQFF.

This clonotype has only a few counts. The CDR3 region is CASSAAGSTTGELFF. CDR3 DNA: TGTGCCAGCAGCGCCGCCGGGTCCACTACCGGGGAGCTGTTTTTT. The genes are TRBV9 and TRBJ2-2; the D is unclear. The CDR3 covers 15 residues. Trimming cost V 3 bases and J 5 bases, with 14 bases left between them. CDR1 and CDR2 from the germline V gene are SGDLS and YYNGEE.

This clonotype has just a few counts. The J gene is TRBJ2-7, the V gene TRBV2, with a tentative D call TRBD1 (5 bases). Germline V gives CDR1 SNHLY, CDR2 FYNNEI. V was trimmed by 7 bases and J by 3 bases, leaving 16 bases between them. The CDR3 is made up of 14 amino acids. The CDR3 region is CASKTFRELYEQYF. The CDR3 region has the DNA TGTGCCAGCAAGACCTTCAGGGAACTCTACGAGCAGTACTTC.

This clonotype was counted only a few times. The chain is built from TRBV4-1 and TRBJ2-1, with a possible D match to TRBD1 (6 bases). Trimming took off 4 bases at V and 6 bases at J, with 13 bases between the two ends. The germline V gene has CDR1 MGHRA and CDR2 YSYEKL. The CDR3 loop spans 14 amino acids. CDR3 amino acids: CASSRQDRINEQFF. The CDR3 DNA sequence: TGCGCCAGCAGCCGACAGGACCGGATCAATGAGCAGTTCTTC.

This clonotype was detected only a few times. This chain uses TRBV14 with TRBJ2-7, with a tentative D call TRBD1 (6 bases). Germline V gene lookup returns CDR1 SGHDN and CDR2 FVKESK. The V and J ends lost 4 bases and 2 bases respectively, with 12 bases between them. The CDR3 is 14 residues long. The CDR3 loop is CASSLFQGPYEQYF. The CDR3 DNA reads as TGTGCCAGCAGCCTATTTCAGGGGCCCTACGAGCAGTACTTC.

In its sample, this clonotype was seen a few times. The CDR3 DNA follows: TGTGCCACCTTCCAAGAGACCCAGTACTTC. As protein: CATFQETQYF. The V call is TRBV28, the J call TRBJ2-5, with no clear D. This CDR3 is 10 amino acids long. Trimming removed 10 bases from V and 1 base from J, with 4 bases in between. CDR1 and CDR2 from the germline V gene are MDHEN and SYDVKM.

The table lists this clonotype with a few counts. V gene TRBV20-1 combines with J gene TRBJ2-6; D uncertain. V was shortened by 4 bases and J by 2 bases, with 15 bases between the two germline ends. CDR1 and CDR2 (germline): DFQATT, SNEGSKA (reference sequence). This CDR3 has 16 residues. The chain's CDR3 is CSANAAPSAGANVLTF. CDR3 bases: TGCAGTGCTAATGCAGCACCCAGTGCTGGGGCCAACGTCCTGACTTTC.

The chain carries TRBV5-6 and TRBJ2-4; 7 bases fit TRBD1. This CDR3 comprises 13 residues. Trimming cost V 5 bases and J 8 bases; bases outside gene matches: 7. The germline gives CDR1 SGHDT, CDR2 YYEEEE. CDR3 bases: TGTGCCAGCAGTTCACAGGGGTTGGACATTCAGTACTTC. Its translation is CASSSQGLDIQYF.

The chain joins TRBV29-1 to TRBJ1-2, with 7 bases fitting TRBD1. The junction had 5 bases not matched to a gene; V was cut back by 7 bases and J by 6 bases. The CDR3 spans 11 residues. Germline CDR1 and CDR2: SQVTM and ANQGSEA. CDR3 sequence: CSATGANGYTF. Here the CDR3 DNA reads TGCAGCGCCACAGGGGCGAATGGCTACACCTTC.

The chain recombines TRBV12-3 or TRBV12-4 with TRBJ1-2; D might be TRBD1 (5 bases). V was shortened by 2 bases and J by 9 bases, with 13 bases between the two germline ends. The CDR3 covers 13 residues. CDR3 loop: CASSLTPGGSYTF. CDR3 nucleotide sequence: TGTGCCAGCAGTTTAACCCCCGGGGGGAGCTACACCTTC.

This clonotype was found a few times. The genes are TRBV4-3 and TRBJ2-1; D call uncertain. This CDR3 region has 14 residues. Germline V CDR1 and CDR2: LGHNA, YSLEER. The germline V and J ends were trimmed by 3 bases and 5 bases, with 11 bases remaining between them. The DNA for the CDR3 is TGCGCCAGCAGCCAGAACTGGCTTCACAATGAGCAGTTCTTC. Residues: CASSQNWLHNEQFF.

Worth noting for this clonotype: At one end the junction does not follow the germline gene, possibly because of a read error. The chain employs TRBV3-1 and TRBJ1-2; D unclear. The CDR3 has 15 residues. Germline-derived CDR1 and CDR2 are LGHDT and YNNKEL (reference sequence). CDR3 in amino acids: CASSQGSVGSTAFSF. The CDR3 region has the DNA TGTGCCAGCAGCCAAGGCTCGGTTGGATCTACGGCCTTCTCCTTC.

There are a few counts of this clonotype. The CDR3 DNA follows: TGCAGCGTTGATGTGGGACAGGCCCGTTTGGGCGAGCAGTACTTC. Protein product: CSVDVGQARLGEQYF. V gene TRBV29-1 combines with J gene TRBJ2-7; 8 bases fit TRBD1. J was trimmed by 6 bases and V by 3 bases; bases with no gene match: 13. This CDR3 has 15 residues. CDR1 and CDR2 from the germline V gene are SQVTM and ANQGSEA.

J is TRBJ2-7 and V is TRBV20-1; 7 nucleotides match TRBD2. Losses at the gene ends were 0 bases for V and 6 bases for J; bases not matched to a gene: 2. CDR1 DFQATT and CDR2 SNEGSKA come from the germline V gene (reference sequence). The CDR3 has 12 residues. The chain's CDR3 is CSARDGGGEQYF. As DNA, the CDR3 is TGCAGTGCTAGAGATGGCGGGGGCGAGCAGTACTTC.

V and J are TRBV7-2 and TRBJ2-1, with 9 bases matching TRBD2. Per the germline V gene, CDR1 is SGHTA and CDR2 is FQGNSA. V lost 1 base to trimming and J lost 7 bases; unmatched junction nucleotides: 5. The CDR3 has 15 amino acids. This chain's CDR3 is CASSLVAGGSNEQFF. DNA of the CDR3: TGTGCCAGCAGCTTAGTGGCGGGAGGGTCGAATGAGCAGTTCTTC. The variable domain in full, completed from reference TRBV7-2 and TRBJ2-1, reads GAGVSQSPSNKVTEKGKDVELRCDPISGHTALYWYRQSLGQGLEFLIYFQGNSAPDKSGLPSDRFSAERTGGSVSTLTIQRTQQEDSAVYLCASSLVAGGSNEQFFGPGTRLTVL.